These T cell receptor beta chains were read from a single sample in a study of cytomegalovirus exposure and HLA in healthy donors. TCRdb's table, derived via immunoSEQ multiplex PCR, lists solely in-frame clones and lacks some. This sample carries 160,000 or so clones, 70% to 85% of them seen once, and the ten largest clones take approximately 0.7%. The sequencing input was PBMCs. The receptors were sampled from a woman between 35 and 50 years old in good health and CMV-seronegative. Both conserved end residues are part of each CDR3. A D gene is named only where the DNA matches it firmly. Part of the rows lack a size; the others show once, few, many or a class for expanded clones.

clone_size | j_call | d_call | cdr3_length | v_call | cdr3_nt | cdr3_aa
NA | TRBJ1-2 | TRBD1 | 15 | TRBV7-2 | TGTGCCAGCAGCTTCTCCTTACAGGGGATCTATGGCTACACCTTC | CASSFSLQGIYGYTF
once | TRBJ1-5 | NA | 14 | TRBV19 | TGTGCCAGTAGTATATCAGATAGCAATCAGCCCCAGCATTTT | CASSISDSNQPQHF
NA | TRBJ1-5 | NA | 15 | TRBV2 | TGTGCCAGCAGTGAAGTTGGGCTGAGCAATCAGCCCCAGCATTTT | CASSEVGLSNQPQHF
NA | TRBJ2-2 | NA | 15 | TRBV11-2 | TGTGCCAGCAGCTCCTACTCCTCTAGGACCGGGGAGCTGTTTTTT | CASSSYSSRTGELFF
NA | TRBJ1-6 | TRBD1 | 18 | TRBV28 | TGTGCCAGCAGCTACGGACAGGTCGGCTCATCCTATAATTCACCCCTCCACTTT | CASSYGQVGSSYNSPLHF
NA | TRBJ1-2 | TRBD1 | 16 | TRBV19 | TGTGCCAGTACCCCGGGGACCGGGACAGGGTTATATGGCTACACCTTC | CASTPGTGTGLYGYTF
NA | TRBJ1-4 | NA | 15 | TRBV19 | TGTGCCAGTAGTACAGCCCGGGTGCTTAATGAAAAACTGTTTTTT | CASSTARVLNEKLFF
once | TRBJ2-7 | NA | 15 | TRBV9 | TGTGCCAGCAGCGTAGGAGTCCTAGCGTATCACGAGCAGTACTTC | CASSVGVLAYHEQYF
NA | TRBJ2-3 | NA | 14 | TRBV27 | TGTGCCAGCAGTTTAGGACTCTTCACAGATACGCAGTATTTT | CASSLGLFTDTQYF
NA | TRBJ1-5 | TRBD1 | 13 | TRBV7-9 | TGTGCCAGCAGCTCGACAGGGTTCCAGCCCCAGCATTTT | CASSSTGFQPQHF
NA | TRBJ2-5 | TRBD2 | 15 | TRBV6-1 | TGTGCCAGCAGTCCACTAGCGGGGGGACAAGAGACCCAGTACTTC | CASSPLAGGQETQYF
few | TRBJ1-5 | NA | 15 | TRBV5-6 | TGTGCCAGCAGCTTGTCAGGGGAGGGAAATCAGCCCCAGCATTTT | CASSLSGEGNQPQHF
once | TRBJ2-3 | NA | 16 | TRBV27 | TGTGCCAGCAGTTCAAGAGCGGATGAGTATGCAGATACGCAGTATTTT | CASSSRADEYADTQYF
NA | TRBJ2-7 | TRBD1 | 16 | TRBV7-2 | TGTGCCAGCAGCTCCGACAGACAGGGTAACAGGTACGAGCAGTACTTC | CASSSDRQGNRYEQYF
NA | TRBJ1-1 | NA | 15 | TRBV7-2 | TGTGCCAGCAGCTTAGCGCAGGCGTCGAACACTGAAGCTTTCTTT | CASSLAQASNTEAFF
NA | TRBJ1-5 | NA | 15 | TRBV28 | TGTGCCAGCAGTTCCCGGGATTTAAGCAATCAGCCCCAGCATTTT | CASSSRDLSNQPQHF
NA | TRBJ2-2 | NA | 15 | TRBV6-1 | TGTGCCAGCCACTCGCTCGGGGGAGGCACCGGGGAGCTGTTTTTT | CASHSLGGGTGELFF
NA | TRBJ1-3 | NA | 14 | TRBV18 | TGTGCCAGCCGCACGGGTCGCTCTGGAAACACCATATATTTT | CASRTGRSGNTIYF
NA | TRBJ2-2 | NA | 17 | TRBV14 | TGTGCCAGCAGCCAAGACCAGGTCCGGCCTAACACCGGGGAGCTGTTTTTT | CASSQDQVRPNTGELFF
few | TRBJ2-1 | NA | 14 | TRBV4-3 | TGCGCCAGCAGCCAAGATAGAGGAGTCGGTGAGCAGTTCTTC | CASSQDRGVGEQFF
NA | TRBJ1-2 | NA | 16 | TRBV5-1 | TGCGCCAGCAGCTGGGGGACGGGGGGTAGAGTGAGAGGCTACACCTTC | CASSWGTGGRVRGYTF
NA | TRBJ1-5 | NA | 16 | TRBV6-6 | TGTGCCAGCAGTTACTCTGGGGCGGTTAGCAATCAGCCCCAGCATTTT | CASSYSGAVSNQPQHF
NA | TRBJ1-3 | TRBD1 | 13 | TRBV29-1 | TGCAGCGTTGAAACAGGGGCTGGAAACACCATATATTTT | CSVETGAGNTIYF
NA | TRBJ2-7 | NA | 12 | TRBV5-1 | TGCGCCAGCAGAGATAACAGTGGCGAGCAGTACTTC | CASRDNSGEQYF
NA | TRBJ1-1 | TRBD1 | 14 | TRBV7-9 | TGTGCCAGCAGTCGACAGGGAGAGAACACTGAAGCTTTCTTT | CASSRQGENTEAFF
few | TRBJ2-7 | TRBD1 | 15 | TRBV5-1 | TGCGCCAGCAGCTTAGATCAGGGGGCTACGTACGAGCAGTACTTC | CASSLDQGATYEQYF
NA | TRBJ1-1 | TRBD1 | 19 | TRBV29-1 | TGCAGCGTTGAAGGTACAGGGGGAATGGGTCTCAGGGTTATCACTGAAGCTTTCTTT | CSVEGTGGMGLRVITEAFF
NA | TRBJ1-5 | NA | 13 | TRBV30 | TGTGCCTGGAGTGTGACTTACAATCAGCCCCAGCATTTT | CAWSVTYNQPQHF
NA | TRBJ1-2 | TRBD1 | 15 | TRBV30 | TGTGCCTGGGGTAATCCGGGACAGGGGATCTATGGCTACACCTTC | CAWGNPGQGIYGYTF
few | TRBJ2-3 | TRBD2 | 16 | TRBV5-1 | TGCGCCAGCAGCTCCTCTAGCGGGAGGGGGACAGATACGCAGTATTTT | CASSSSSGRGTDTQYF
NA | TRBJ2-1 | TRBD1 | 18 | TRBV4-1 | TGCGCCAGCAGCCAAGTTTCCTCGACAGGGAGCTCCTACAATGAGCAGTTCTTC | CASSQVSSTGSSYNEQFF
NA | TRBJ2-1 | TRBD2 | 16 | TRBV4-2 | TGTGCCAGGGCTCTAGCGGATGGGAGCTCCTACAATGAGCAGTTCTTC | CARALADGSSYNEQFF
once | TRBJ2-1 | TRBD1 | 15 | TRBV9 | TGTGCCAGCAGCGCCAGTAAGACAGGGGGCAATGAGCAGTTCTTC | CASSASKTGGNEQFF
many | TRBJ2-1 | NA | 11 | TRBV7-8 | TGTGCCAGCAAAAAGGGGGATGAGCAGTTCTTC | CASKKGDEQFF
NA | TRBJ2-2 | NA | 14 | TRBV19 | TGTGCCAGTAGTAGCAGCGCGAACACCGGGGAGCTGTTTTTT | CASSSSANTGELFF
NA | TRBJ1-2 | TRBD1 | 12 | TRBV29-1 | TGCAGCGTTGATACAGGGGGCTATGGCTACACCTTC | CSVDTGGYGYTF
NA | TRBJ2-5 | NA | 14 | TRBV5-1 | TGCGCCAGCAGCTTTGACAGTACCCAAGAGACCCAGTACTTC | CASSFDSTQETQYF
NA | TRBJ2-7 | TRBD1 | 15 | TRBV11-2 | TGTGCCAGCAGCTCGACGGGGACAGTCTCCTACGAGCAGTACTTC | CASSSTGTVSYEQYF
NA | TRBJ1-2 | NA | 11 | TRBV6-6 | TGTGCCAGCAGTTTTCAGGCCGGCTACACCTTC | CASSFQAGYTF
NA | TRBJ2-7 | TRBD2 | 16 | TRBV11-2 | TGTGCCAGCAGCGCCCTGGGACTAGCGAACTCATACGAGCAGTACTTC | CASSALGLANSYEQYF
NA | TRBJ2-2 | NA | 17 | TRBV5-6 | TGTGCCAGCAGCTTGGATAGCGGACTGATTAACACCGGGGAGCTGTTTTTT | CASSLDSGLINTGELFF
NA | TRBJ2-1 | NA | 16 | TRBV9 | TGTGCCAGCAGCGGGAGAGGCGCTAGCTCCTACAATGAGCAGTTCTTC | CASSGRGASSYNEQFF
NA | TRBJ2-3 | NA | 13 | TRBV29-1 | TGCAGCGTTGCTCAGCGAAACACAGATACGCAGTATTTT | CSVAQRNTDTQYF
NA | TRBJ2-1 | NA | 13 | TRBV7-9 | TGTGCCAGCAGCCCGGATCCGGGCAATGAGCAGTTCTTC | CASSPDPGNEQFF
NA | TRBJ1-5 | NA | 16 | TRBV2 | TGTGCCAGCACGGTAAAGAACTTATATAGCAATCAGCCCCAGCATTTT | CASTVKNLYSNQPQHF
NA | TRBJ2-5 | TRBD1 | 15 | TRBV27 | TGTGCCAGCAGTTTCCAAGGGACAGGGCGAGTCCCCCAGTACTTC | CASSFQGTGRVPQYF
NA | TRBJ2-5 | NA | 14 | TRBV30 | TGTGCCTGGAGTAGAGGCAGCCCCCAAGAGACCCAGTACTTC | CAWSRGSPQETQYF
NA | TRBJ2-3 | TRBD2 | 15 | TRBV29-1 | TGCAGCGTTTCGCAGCGGGAGGAGCGCACAGATACGCAGTATTTT | CSVSQREERTDTQYF
NA | TRBJ1-2 | TRBD1 | 13 | TRBV11-2 | TGTGCCAGCAGCTTGGGACAGGGCGCTGGCTACACCTTC | CASSLGQGAGYTF
NA | TRBJ2-7 | TRBD2 | 16 | TRBV7-2 | TGTGCCAGCAGCTTAGATTCTAGCGGGAGAATTAACGAGCAGTACTTC | CASSLDSSGRINEQYF
once | TRBJ2-5 | NA | 15 | TRBV19 | TGTGCCAGTAGCCAACAGGCGGTCCATGGGGAGACCCAGTACTTC | CASSQQAVHGETQYF
NA | TRBJ1-5 | TRBD1 | 16 | TRBV4-1 | TGCGCCAGCAGCCACGCCGACAGGGGTGGTAATCAGCCCCAGCATTTT | CASSHADRGGNQPQHF
NA | TRBJ1-5 | NA | 13 | TRBV19 | TGTGCCATTTCTGCAGGGCTCTCCCAGCCCCAGCATTTT | CAISAGLSQPQHF